This is a list of T cell receptor beta chains from one sample in a study of T-cell reconstitution after alpha-beta-depleted transplantation in children. TCRdb re-analysed the PCR reads in MiXCR, keeping a single row per CDR3 protein. Of around 440,000 distinct CDR3 sequences listed, roughly 17% are singletons. The sequences come from PBMCs, mostly from graft donor cells, collected 360 days after TCRalphabeta/CD19-depleted stem cell transplant. Every receptor here comes from a boy younger than two who had a stem cell transplant for Wiskott-Aldrich syndrome, so the T cells may come from the graft donor. Each CDR3 is given with its conserved first and last residue. Fields, in order: clone size, D gene, J gene, V gene, CDR3 protein, CDR3 DNA. D genes are given only for firm matches. Clone size appears in some rows only: once, few, many, or a class for an expanded clone.

-	-	TRBJ2-7	TRBV6-1	CASSKYRGAYPEQYF	TGTGCCAGCAGTAAATATAGGGGGGCCTACCCGGAGCAGTACTTC
few	TRBD1	TRBJ2-7	TRBV10-2	CASSERDRAFYEQYF	TGCGCCAGCAGTGAGAGGGACAGGGCTTTTTACGAGCAGTACTTC
-	-	TRBJ2-3	TRBV4-3	CASSQELATSTDTQYF	TGCGCCAGCAGCCAAGAGCTAGCGACTAGCACAGATACGCAGTATTTT
few	TRBD1	TRBJ2-1	TRBV7-9	CASSTRTGSSYNEQFF	TGTGCCAGCAGCACCCGGACAGGGAGCTCCTACAATGAGCAGTTCTTC
many	-	TRBJ2-2	TRBV10-3	CAIRRTSGWTGELFF	TGTGCCATCAGGAGGACATCGGGGTGGACCGGGGAGCTGTTTTTT
many	-	TRBJ2-7	TRBV7-2	CASSIPLMDYEQYF	TGTGCCAGCAGCATTCCTCTCATGGACTACGAGCAGTACTTC
-	TRBD1	TRBJ2-5	TRBV7-9	CASSPPDRGRGETQYF	TGTGCCAGCAGCCCACCGGACAGGGGGCGAGGAGAGACCCAGTACTTC
-	-	TRBJ2-7	TRBV5-1	CASSLESRDYEQYF	TGCGCCAGCAGCTTGGAATCCAGGGACTACGAGCAGTACTTC
few	-	TRBJ2-2	TRBV5-1	CASSLAMVGGPLTGELFF	TGCGCCAGCAGCTTGGCGATGGTAGGCGGCCCTCTCACCGGGGAGCTGTTTTTT
few	-	TRBJ2-6	TRBV5-1	CASSLSGGANVLTF	TGCGCCAGCAGCTTGTCCGGCGGGGCCAACGTCCTGACTTTC
-	TRBD1	TRBJ1-2	TRBV5-1	CASSLLTGADGYTF	TGCGCCAGCAGCTTGCTTACAGGGGCGGATGGCTACACCTTC
-	-	TRBJ2-4	TRBV20-1	CSAPGSTLAKNIQYF	TGCAGTGCTCCAGGTTCGACCTTAGCCAAAAACATTCAGTACTTC
-	TRBD2	TRBJ2-1	TRBV27	CASSLRPSSGGSYNEQFF	TGTGCCAGCAGTTTACGTCCCTCTAGCGGGGGGTCCTACAATGAGCAGTTCTTC
-	-	TRBJ2-3	TRBV29-1	CSVESGSVGTDTQYF	TGCAGCGTTGAAAGTGGGAGTGTAGGCACAGATACGCAGTATTTT
few	TRBD2	TRBJ2-1	TRBV11-3	CASSLASWEGDNEQFF	TGTGCCAGCAGCTTAGCGTCGTGGGAGGGTGACAATGAGCAGTTCTTC
-	TRBD1	TRBJ2-1	TRBV7-2	CASVRQGYNEQFF	TGTGCCAGCGTCAGACAGGGGTACAATGAGCAGTTCTTC
-	TRBD1	TRBJ2-3	TRBV7-2	CASSHPTGNADTQYF	TGTGCCAGTTCCCATCCGACAGGGAACGCAGATACGCAGTATTTT
-	-	TRBJ1-5	TRBV5-1	CASSIGTVNQPQHF	TGCGCCAGCAGCATAGGGACCGTTAATCAGCCCCAGCATTTT
few	TRBD2	TRBJ2-7	TRBV6-1	CASREPGLAYEQYF	TGTGCCAGCAGGGAACCGGGACTAGCCTACGAGCAGTACTTC
few	-	TRBJ2-7	TRBV20-1	CSAPRMLEQYF	TGCAGTGCCCCCAGAATGTTGGAGCAGTACTTC
-	-	TRBJ2-2	TRBV20-1	CSARVYTGELFF	TGCAGTGCTAGAGTGTACACCGGGGAGCTGTTTTTT
few	TRBD1	TRBJ1-6	TRBV27	CASSRSGQGANSPLHF	TGTGCCAGCAGTCGTTCCGGACAGGGGGCGAATTCACCCCTCCACTTT
-	-	TRBJ2-7	TRBV11-2	CASSLVSTGYYEQYF	TGTGCCAGCAGCTTAGTTTCGACAGGTTATTACGAGCAGTACTTC
-	TRBD2	TRBJ2-1	TRBV13	CASSLGSGGWYNEQFF	TGTGCCAGCAGCTTAGGCTCGGGGGGATGGTACAATGAGCAGTTCTTC
-	-	TRBJ1-3	TRBV20-1	CSAVGGRNTIYF	TGCAGTGCTGTTGGAGGTCGAAACACCATATATTTT
-	TRBD1	TRBJ2-1	TRBV24-1	CATSGRQGADYNEQFF	TGTGCCACCAGTGGGAGACAGGGGGCGGACTACAATGAGCAGTTCTTC
many	-	TRBJ2-3	TRBV7-2	CASSLGPSTDTQYF	TGTGCCAGCAGCTTGGGGCCTAGCACAGATACGCAGTATTTT
-	-	TRBJ1-1	TRBV6-2/TRBV6-3	CASIRTAVNTEAFF	TGTGCCAGCATCAGGACAGCTGTTAACACTGAAGCTTTCTTT
-	-	TRBJ1-1	TRBV20-1	CSARDRGGYTEAFF	TGCAGTGCTAGAGATAGAGGGGGATACACTGAAGCTTTCTTT
few	-	TRBJ2-5	TRBV12-3/TRBV12-4	CASRTGFQETQYF	TGTGCCAGCAGAACGGGGTTTCAAGAGACCCAGTACTTC
-	-	TRBJ2-7	TRBV6-5	CASSYGRDLTSTEQYF	TGTGCCAGCAGTTACGGGCGGGATTTGACTTCAACCGAGCAGTACTTC
-	TRBD2	TRBJ2-3	TRBV12-3/TRBV12-4	CASSLGLAGRYSTDTQYF	TGTGCCAGCAGTTTAGGGCTAGCGGGGAGGTATAGCACAGATACGCAGTATTTT
few	TRBD1	TRBJ2-2	TRBV13	CASSPSGGTGELFF	TGTGCCAGCAGCCCGTCAGGGGGTACCGGGGAGCTGTTTTTT
-	-	TRBJ1-1	TRBV7-6	CASSWGPNTEAFF	TGTGCCAGCAGCTGGGGACCAAACACTGAAGCTTTCTTT
-	TRBD1	TRBJ2-4	TRBV7-2	CASSLEDRGYNIQYF	TGTGCCAGCAGCTTAGAAGACAGGGGCTACAACATTCAGTACTTC
-	-	TRBJ2-5	TRBV5-5	CASSDDRNQETQYF	TGTGCCAGCAGCGATGACAGGAACCAAGAGACCCAGTACTTC
-	TRBD2	TRBJ2-1	TRBV11-2	CASSLDRLAGGVRNEQFF	TGTGCCAGCAGCTTAGACCGACTAGCGGGAGGAGTTAGGAATGAGCAGTTCTTC
-	TRBD2	TRBJ2-1	TRBV5-1	CASSLRLAGGGPYEQFF	TGCGCCAGCAGCTTGCGACTAGCGGGAGGGGGCCCGTATGAGCAGTTCTTC
-	TRBD2	TRBJ2-1	TRBV9	CASSFLAGGSGGVYNEQFF	TGTGCCAGCAGCTTCCTAGCGGGAGGGTCCGGAGGTGTCTACAATGAGCAGTTCTTC
few	-	TRBJ2-7	TRBV20-1	CSAAWTQGYEQYF	TGCAGTGCTGCTTGGACCCAAGGCTACGAGCAGTACTTC
many	-	TRBJ2-5	TRBV18	CASSPRDTLRETQYF	TGTGCCAGCTCTCCCCGGGACACCCTGAGGGAGACCCAGTACTTC
-	-	TRBJ1-1	TRBV12-3/TRBV12-4	CASSPLPGGTEAFF	TGTGCCAGCAGCCCCCTCCCGGGTGGCACTGAAGCTTTCTTT
-	-	TRBJ2-1	TRBV28	CASSFGASPNSEQFF	TGTGCCAGCAGTTTTGGGGCTAGCCCCAACAGTGAGCAGTTCTTC
few	-	TRBJ1-4	TRBV29-1	CSVAPGEKLFF	TGCAGCGTTGCCCCGGGTGAAAAACTGTTTTTT
few	TRBD2	TRBJ2-1	TRBV5-1	CASSYPGTSDDEQFF	TGCGCCAGCAGCTATCCCGGGACTAGCGACGATGAGCAGTTCTTC
-	TRBD2	TRBJ2-2	TRBV10-3	CAIKRGTNTGELFF	TGTGCCATCAAGCGGGGTACGAACACCGGGGAGCTGTTTTTT
-	-	TRBJ1-5	TRBV30	CAWSSGVQPQHF	TGTGCCTGGAGTTCAGGGGTCCAGCCCCAGCATTTT
-	-	TRBJ2-3	TRBV7-2	CASSLTRTSDLTDTQYF	TGTGCCAGCAGCCTGACCAGGACTTCCGACCTCACAGATACGCAGTATTTT
-	TRBD2	TRBJ2-1	TRBV24-1	CATSDGAGGISYNEQFF	TGTGCCACCAGTGATGGGGCGGGAGGGATATCCTACAATGAGCAGTTCTTC
-	TRBD1	TRBJ2-3	TRBV30	CALEGAGGTDTQYF	TGTGCCCTCGAGGGGGCAGGAGGCACAGATACGCAGTATTTT
-	-	TRBJ2-1	TRBV29-1	CSVLRAWDFYNEQFF	TGCAGCGTTTTAAGAGCCTGGGACTTTTACAATGAGCAGTTCTTC
-	-	TRBJ2-2	TRBV5-1	CASRTTRGDTGELFF	TGCGCCAGCAGAACCACGAGGGGCGACACCGGGGAGCTGTTTTTT
many	TRBD2	TRBJ2-1	TRBV5-1	CASSFGLADYNEQFF	TGCGCCAGCAGCTTCGGACTAGCGGATTACAATGAGCAGTTCTTC
few	-	TRBJ2-5	TRBV9	CASSVSIGRQETQYF	TGTGCCAGCAGCGTCTCCATAGGGAGGCAAGAGACCCAGTACTTC
-	-	TRBJ2-2	TRBV11-2	CASSALANTGELFF	TGTGCCAGCAGCGCACTGGCGAACACCGGGGAGCTGTTTTTT